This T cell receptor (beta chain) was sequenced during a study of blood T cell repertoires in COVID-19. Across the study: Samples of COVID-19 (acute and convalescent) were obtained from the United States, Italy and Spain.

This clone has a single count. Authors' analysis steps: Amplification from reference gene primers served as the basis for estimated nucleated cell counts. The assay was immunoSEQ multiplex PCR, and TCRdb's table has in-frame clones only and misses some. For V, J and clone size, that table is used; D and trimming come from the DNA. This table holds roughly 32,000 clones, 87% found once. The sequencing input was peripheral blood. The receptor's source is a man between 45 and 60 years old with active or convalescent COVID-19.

CDR3 in amino acids: CASGFDAGGPVEQFF. CDR3 sequence (DNA): TGTGCTAGTGGTTTTGACGCGGGAGGGCCAGTTGAGCAGTTCTTC. The rearrangement links TRBV12-5 to TRBJ2-1; 9 bases fit TRBD2. The CDR3 consists of 15 residues. Trimming cost V 3 bases and J 9 bases; bases outside gene matches: 9. Germline-derived CDR1 and CDR2 are LGHNT and FRNRAP.